One and the same sample provided the 20 T cell receptor beta chains below, sequenced in a study of response to subunit inactivated influenza vaccine. TCRdb re-called the RT-PCR reads with MiXCR, one entry per CDR3 protein. The sample lists about 540,000 distinct CDR3 sequences; roughly 25% were seen once. The data also belong to a second study, concerning T cells expressing NK-cell markers. That work contributes: What made the TCR beta cDNA was 5'RACE template switching with UMIs.

The specimen comprised CD4+ T cells sorted from PBMCs, sampled less than 13 days after vaccination. Receptors were obtained from a man aged 50 to 59 who received an inactivated influenza vaccine.

The V call is TRBV6-6, the J call TRBJ1-5; no definite D call. Deletions cut 7 bases from V and 0 bases from J, with 7 bases between. Looked up from germline, CDR1 is MNHNY and CDR2 is SVGAGI (reference sequence). The CDR3 consists of 13 residues. CDR3 residues: CASTGNSNQPQHF. CDR3 bases: TGTGCCAGCACTGGGAATAGCAATCAGCCCCAGCATTTT.

This clonotype turned up a few times. The V and J genes are TRBV24-1 and TRBJ2-3; TRBD2 matches at 10 bases. CDR1 is KGHDR and CDR2 is SFDVKD in the germline V gene. This CDR3 contains 19 residues. Trimming removed 3 bases from V and 2 bases from J; junction bases left unmatched: 13. CDR3 protein: CATSDGGLANPPHTDTQYF. The CDR3 DNA reads TGTGCCACCAGTGATGGGGGACTAGCGAATCCCCCCCACACAGATACGCAGTATTTT.

The chain combines TRBV3-1 with TRBJ1-2; 7 bases line up with TRBD1. CDR3 length: 14 residues. Losses at the gene ends were 1 base for V and 4 bases for J; bases not matched to a gene: 3. CDR1 LGHDT and CDR2 YNNKEL come from the germline V gene (reference sequence). For the CDR3, the DNA is TGTGCCAGCAGCCAAGGAGGGACAGTCTATGGCTACACCTTC. As protein: CASSQGGTVYGYTF.

This clonotype was seen only a few times. V gene TRBV24-1 combines with J gene TRBJ2-2; 8 bases are a match to TRBD1. From germline, CDR1 is KGHDR and CDR2 SFDVKD. This CDR3 is 16 amino acids long. The V gene end was trimmed by 7 bases and the J gene end by 1 base; junction bases not matched to a gene: 7. This CDR3 is CATSRTGTGNTGELFF. Here the CDR3 DNA reads TGTGCCACCAGCAGGACCGGGACAGGGAACACCGGGGAGCTGTTTTTT.

This clonotype has more than one count but fewer than ten. The rearrangement joins TRBV6-1 to TRBJ2-6; possibly TRBD1 for D (5 bases). The germline V gene encodes CDR1 MNHNS and CDR2 SASEGT. The CDR3 is 15 residues long. Deletions cut 5 bases from V and 4 bases from J, with 12 bases between. The CDR3 loop is CASSLQGTGANVLTF. The CDR3 DNA follows: TGTGCCAGCAGTCTTCAGGGAACCGGGGCCAACGTCCTGACTTTC.

The chain is built from TRBV20-1 and TRBJ2-1, with TRBD2 matching 10 bases. Germline-derived CDR1 and CDR2 are DFQATT and SNEGSKA (reference sequence). The CDR3 has 15 amino acids. V was pared by 7 bases and J by 5 bases, with 11 bases of the junction left unmatched. In DNA, the CDR3 is TGCAGTGTTTGGGAGCGGGGGGGCCTGGACAATGAGCAGTTCTTC. Translated: CSVWERGGLDNEQFF.

The chain uses TRBV7-9 and TRBJ2-2; 10 nucleotides match TRBD2. The CDR3 extends over 15 amino acids. Trimming took 5 bases from V and 5 from J; bases not matched to a gene: 5. Germline CDR1 reads SEHNR; CDR2 reads FQNEAQ (reference sequence). CDR3 sequence (DNA): TGTGCCAGCAGCCGGGGACTAGCGTTAACCGGGGAGCTGTTTTTT. Encoded protein: CASSRGLALTGELFF.

This clonotype has only a few counts. The V and J genes are TRBV2 and TRBJ2-1, with TRBD2 identical over 7 bases. V was pared by 11 bases and J by 9 bases, with 13 bases of the junction left unmatched. The CDR3 is 13 amino acids. Germline CDR1 and CDR2: SNHLY and FYNNEI. The CDR3 sequence: CASARGEWTEQFF. CDR3 sequence (DNA): TGTGCCTCAGCCCGGGGGGAGTGGACTGAGCAGTTCTTC.

The chain couples TRBV4-3 to TRBJ1-6; D ambiguous. Germline lookup yields CDR1 LGHNA and CDR2 YSLEER. V lost 0 bases and J lost 8, with 5 bases in between. The CDR3 runs 13 residues. The CDR3 region has the DNA TGCGCCAGCAGCCAAGATCGTTATTCACCCCTCCACTTT. Its protein is CASSQDRYSPLHF.

This chain uses TRBV5-1 with TRBJ1-3; D is ambiguous. Per the germline V gene, CDR1 is SGHRS and CDR2 is YFSETQ. CDR3 length equals 15 residues. Trimming removed 0 bases at V and 0 bases at J, with 7 bases between. CDR3 amino acids: CASSLGQDSGNTIYF. In DNA form, the CDR3 reads TGCGCCAGCAGCTTGGGGCAGGACTCTGGAAACACCATATATTTT. Drawing the rest from reference TRBV5-1 and TRBJ1-3, the complete variable domain is KAGVTQTPRYLIKTRGQQVTLSCSPISGHRSVSWYQQTPGQGLQFLFEYFSETQRNKGNFPGRFSGRQFSNSRSEMNVSTLELGDSALYLCASSLGQDSGNTIYFGEGSWLTVV.

This clonotype was observed a handful of times. The gene calls are TRBV30 and TRBJ1-5, with 7 bases lining up with TRBD1. Trimming took 0 bases from V and 0 from J; bases not matched to a gene: 5. Germline CDR1 and CDR2: GTSNPN and SVGIG (reference sequence). The CDR3 consists of 16 residues. The DNA of the CDR3 is TGTGCCTGGAGTGTATTTGGGACAGATAGCAATCAGCCCCAGCATTTT. Protein: CAWSVFGTDSNQPQHF.

The chain links TRBV6-5 to TRBJ2-3; TRBD2 matches at 7 bases. V trimming: 2 bases; J trimming: 9 bases; junction bases outside the gene matches: 5. The CDR3 runs 13 residues. CDR1 is MNHEY, CDR2 SVGAGI, per germline. DNA of the CDR3: TGTGCCAGCAGTTACCCTCACGGGGGGACGCAGTATTTT. Amino acids: CASSYPHGGTQYF.

V and J are TRBV6-1 and TRBJ1-2; a weak D match, TRBD1 (6 bases). CDR1 is MNHNS, CDR2 SASEGT, per germline. The CDR3 has 13 amino acids. V was cut by 7 bases and J by 6 bases, with 15 bases left in between. The CDR3 loop reads CASKAGASHGYTF. The CDR3 DNA sequence: TGTGCCAGCAAGGCAGGGGCCTCTCATGGCTACACCTTC.

The chain couples TRBV6-2 or TRBV6-3 to TRBJ2-3; D unresolved. The germline V and J ends were trimmed by 4 bases and 1 base, with 9 bases remaining between them. The germline gives CDR1 MNHEY, CDR2 SVGEGT. The CDR3 consists of 14 residues. The chain's CDR3 is CASSLLGRTDTQYF. The CDR3 nucleotides are TGTGCCAGCAGTTTACTGGGCCGCACAGATACGCAGTATTTT.

The rearrangement links TRBV5-1 to TRBJ1-4; 7 bases are shared with TRBD1. The CDR3 has 14 residues. V shed 6 bases and J 8 bases; nucleotides not matched to a gene: 10. Germline CDR1 and CDR2: SGHRS and YFSETQ. The CDR3 is CASKFGQEGEKLFF. CDR3 sequence (DNA): TGCGCCAGCAAATTTGGACAGGAGGGGGAAAAACTGTTTTTT.

The V gene is TRBV18, the J gene TRBJ2-5; possibly TRBD1 or TRBD2 for D (5 bases each). Trimming left V 3 bases short and J 1 base short, with 12 bases between. The CDR3 sequence is 15 residues long. Per the germline V gene, CDR1 is KGHSH and CDR2 is LQKENI. Written as DNA, the CDR3 is TGTGCCAGCTCACCGACAGTGGCGGGCCAAGAGACCCAGTACTTC. This gives the protein CASSPTVAGQETQYF.

The V and J genes are TRBV4-2 and TRBJ1-1, with D tentatively TRBD1 (6 bases). The CDR3 loop spans 18 amino acids. Per germline, CDR1 LGHNA and CDR2 YNFKEQ. V lost 0 bases and J lost 0, with 17 bases in between. CDR3 protein: CASSQDPINGGLNTEAFF. CDR3 nucleotides: TGTGCCAGCAGCCAAGATCCTATCAACGGGGGCCTGAACACTGAAGCTTTCTTT.

The chain has TRBV20-1 and TRBJ2-1; 10 nucleotides agree with TRBD2. Per germline, CDR1 DFQATT and CDR2 SNEGSKA (reference sequence). With 5 bases clipped from V and 6 bases from J, the junction kept 7 bases outside the gene matches. This CDR3 spans 14 amino acids. The CDR3 region is CSAYWIAGGNEQFF. In DNA form, the CDR3 reads TGCAGTGCTTATTGGATAGCGGGGGGCAATGAGCAGTTCTTC.

In the case of this clonotype: This could be a read error, since a much larger clone is one nucleotide away. The DNA of the CDR3 is TGTGCCAGCAGTGAGACAGGGGGTTGGACTGAAACTTTCTTT. Translating gives CASSETGGWTETFF. The J gene is TRBJ1-1, the V gene TRBV12-3 or TRBV12-4; 9 nucleotides agree with TRBD1. CDR3 length: 14 residues.

This clonotype was detected a few times. The J gene is TRBJ2-5, the V gene TRBV5-5; D remains unclear. This CDR3 comprises 13 residues. V was pared by 0 bases and J by 0 bases, with 3 bases between. The germline V gene has CDR1 SGHKS and CDR2 YYEKEE (reference sequence). In DNA form, the CDR3 reads TGTGCCAGCAGCTTGGCCAACCAAGAGACCCAGTACTTC. Amino acid sequence: CASSLANQETQYF.